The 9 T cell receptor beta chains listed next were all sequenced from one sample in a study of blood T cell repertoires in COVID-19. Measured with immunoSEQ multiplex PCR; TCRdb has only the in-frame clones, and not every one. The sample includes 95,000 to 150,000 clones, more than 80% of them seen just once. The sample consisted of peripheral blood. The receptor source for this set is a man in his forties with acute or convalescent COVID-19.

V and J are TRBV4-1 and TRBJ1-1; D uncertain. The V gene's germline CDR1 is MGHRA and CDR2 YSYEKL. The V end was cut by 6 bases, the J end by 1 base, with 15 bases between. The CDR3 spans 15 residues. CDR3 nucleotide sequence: TGCGCCAGCAGTCCAAATCTTAACACGAACACTGAAGCTTTCTTT. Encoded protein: CASSPNLNTNTEAFF.

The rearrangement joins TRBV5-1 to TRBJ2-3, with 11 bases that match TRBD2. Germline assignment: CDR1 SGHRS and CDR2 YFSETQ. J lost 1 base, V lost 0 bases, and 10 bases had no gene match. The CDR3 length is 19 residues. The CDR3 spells CASSLEATSGALGTDTQYF. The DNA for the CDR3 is TGCGCCAGCAGCTTGGAGGCGACTAGCGGGGCGCTCGGCACAGATACGCAGTATTTT. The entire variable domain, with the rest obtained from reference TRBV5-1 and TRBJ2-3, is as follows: KAGVTQTPRYLIKTRGQQVTLSCSPISGHRSVSWYQQTPGQGLQFLFEYFSETQRNKGNFPGRFSGRQFSNSRSEMNVSTLELGDSALYLCASSLEATSGALGTDTQYFGPGTRLTVL.

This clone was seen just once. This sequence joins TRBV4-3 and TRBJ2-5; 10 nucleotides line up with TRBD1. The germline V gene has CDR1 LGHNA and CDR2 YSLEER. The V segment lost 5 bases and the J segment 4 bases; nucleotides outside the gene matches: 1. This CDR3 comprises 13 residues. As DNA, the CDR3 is TGCGCCAGCAGCGGGGACAGGGGAGAGACCCAGTACTTC. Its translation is CASSGDRGETQYF.

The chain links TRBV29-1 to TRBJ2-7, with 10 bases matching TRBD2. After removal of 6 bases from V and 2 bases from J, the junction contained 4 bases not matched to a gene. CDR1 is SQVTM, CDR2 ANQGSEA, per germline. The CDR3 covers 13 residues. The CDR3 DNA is TGCAGCGTGGAAACTAGCGGGGCCTACGAGCAGTACTTC. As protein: CSVETSGAYEQYF.

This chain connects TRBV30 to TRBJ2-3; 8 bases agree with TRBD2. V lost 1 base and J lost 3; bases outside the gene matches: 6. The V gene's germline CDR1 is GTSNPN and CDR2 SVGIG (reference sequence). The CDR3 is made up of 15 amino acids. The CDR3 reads CAWSGRGAPTDTQYF. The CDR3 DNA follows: TGTGCCTGGAGTGGGCGGGGGGCCCCAACAGATACGCAGTATTTT.

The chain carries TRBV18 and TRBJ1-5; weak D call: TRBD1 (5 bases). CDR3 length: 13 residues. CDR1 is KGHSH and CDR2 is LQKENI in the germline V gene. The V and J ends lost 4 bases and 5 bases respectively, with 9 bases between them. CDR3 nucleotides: TGTGCCAGCTCACTGTCCAGGGATCAGCCCCAGCATTTT. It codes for CASSLSRDQPQHF. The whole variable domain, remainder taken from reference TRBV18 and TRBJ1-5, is NAGVMQNPRHLVRRRGQEARLRCSPMKGHSHVYWYRQLPEEGLKFMVYLQKENIIDESGMPKERFSAEFPKEGPSILRIQQVVRGDSAAYFCASSLSRDQPQHFGDGTRLSIL.

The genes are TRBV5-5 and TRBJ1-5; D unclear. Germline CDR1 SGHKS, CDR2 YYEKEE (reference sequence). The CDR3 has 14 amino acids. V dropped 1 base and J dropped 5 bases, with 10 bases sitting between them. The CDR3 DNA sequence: TGTGCCAGCAGCTTGACCCCCCGGGATCAGCCCCAGCATTTT. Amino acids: CASSLTPRDQPQHF.

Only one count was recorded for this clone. The CDR3 DNA reads TGTGCCAGCAGCGATCCCTTCAGAAGGGAGACGAACACCGGGGAGCTGTTTTTT. Translating it yields CASSDPFRRETNTGELFF. V gene TRBV9 combines with J gene TRBJ2-2; a possible D gene is TRBD2 (5 bases). The CDR3 has 18 residues. Between the trimmed V and J ends, which lost 3 bases and 0 bases, there was a span of 18 bases. Germline CDR1 and CDR2: SGDLS and YYNGEE.

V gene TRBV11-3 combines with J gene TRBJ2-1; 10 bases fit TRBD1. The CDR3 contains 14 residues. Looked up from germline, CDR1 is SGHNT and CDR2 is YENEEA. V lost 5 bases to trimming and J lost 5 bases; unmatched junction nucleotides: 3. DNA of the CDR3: TGTGCCAGCAGCCCCGGGACAGGGGACAATGAGCAGTTCTTC. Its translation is CASSPGTGDNEQFF.